This paragraph reports one TCR beta chain. Antigen: not known. The data originate from a study of cytomegalovirus exposure and HLA in healthy donors. Study-wide results and limits: V- and J-gene trimming of TCR beta was linked (in a later analysis) to a missense DCLRE1C variant. It was 150 to 200 TCR beta chains that were listed as cytomegalovirus-associated.

PCR primers comprised 60 Vbeta and 13 Jbeta primers. The assay was immunoSEQ multiplex PCR, and TCRdb's table has in-frame clones only and misses some. The sample table includes about 110,000 clones. Trimming took 3 bases from V and 4 from J, leaving 18 bases between them. The CDR3 covers 16 residues. Germline V gene data show CDR1 as MNHEY and CDR2 as SVGAGI. The TCR comes from a man aged 30 to 45 in good health and CMV-seronegative. The sample consisted of PBMCs. The chain has TRBV6-5 and TRBJ1-2; D gene uncertain. In nucleotides, the CDR3 is TGTGCCAGCAGTTATCCGGTAGAGGGCTTGGGCTATGGCTACACCTTC. This encodes CASSYPVEGLGYGYTF.